This TCR beta chain comes out of a study of radiotherapy plus CTLA-4 blockade in lung cancer. Using immunoSEQ multiplex PCR, the repertoire was profiled, and TCRdb retains in-frame clones only, with some absent. The data contain 62,000 or so clones, around 79% of them singletons. V gave up 6 bases and J gave up 6 bases; unmatched junction bases: 5. This CDR3 region has 13 residues. Germline V gene sequence: CDR1 MNHEY, CDR2 SVGAGI. The receptor was isolated from a human donor with non-small cell lung cancer who had a complete response to radiotherapy plus ipilimumab. This sample comprised peripheral blood, obtained from a patient treated with radiotherapy plus ipilimumab. The chain recombines TRBV6-5 with TRBJ1-2, with 9 bases lining up with TRBD1. CDR3: CASSPGTGHGYTF. DNA for the CDR3: TGTGCCAGCAGCCCCGGGACAGGGCATGGCTACACCTTC.